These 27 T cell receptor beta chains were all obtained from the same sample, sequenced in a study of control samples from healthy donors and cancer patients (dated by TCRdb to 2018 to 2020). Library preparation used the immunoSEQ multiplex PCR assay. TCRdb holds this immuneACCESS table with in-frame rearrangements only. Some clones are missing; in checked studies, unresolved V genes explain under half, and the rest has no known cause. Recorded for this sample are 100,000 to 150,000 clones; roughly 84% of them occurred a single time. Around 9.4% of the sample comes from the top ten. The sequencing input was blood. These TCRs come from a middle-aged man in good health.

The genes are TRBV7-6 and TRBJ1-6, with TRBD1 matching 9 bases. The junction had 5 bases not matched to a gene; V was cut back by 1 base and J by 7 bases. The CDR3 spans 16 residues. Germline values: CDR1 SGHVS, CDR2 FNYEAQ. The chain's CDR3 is CASSLGDRVWNSPLHF. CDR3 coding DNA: TGTGCCAGCAGCTTAGGGGACAGGGTCTGGAATTCACCCCTCCACTTT.

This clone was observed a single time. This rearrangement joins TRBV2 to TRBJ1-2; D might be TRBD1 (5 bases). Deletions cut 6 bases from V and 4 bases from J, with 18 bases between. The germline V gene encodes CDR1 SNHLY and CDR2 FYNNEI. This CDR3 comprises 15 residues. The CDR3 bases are TGTGCCAGCAGGACCAGGGCTACAGTGTCCTATGGCTACACCTTC. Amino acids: CASRTRATVSYGYTF.

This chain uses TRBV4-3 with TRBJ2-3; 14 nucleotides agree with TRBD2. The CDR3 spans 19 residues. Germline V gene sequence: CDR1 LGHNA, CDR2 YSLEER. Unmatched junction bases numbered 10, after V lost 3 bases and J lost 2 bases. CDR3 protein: CASSHRLAGGPMYTDTQYF. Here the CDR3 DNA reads TGCGCCAGCAGCCACAGACTAGCGGGGGGGCCAATGTACACAGATACGCAGTATTTT.

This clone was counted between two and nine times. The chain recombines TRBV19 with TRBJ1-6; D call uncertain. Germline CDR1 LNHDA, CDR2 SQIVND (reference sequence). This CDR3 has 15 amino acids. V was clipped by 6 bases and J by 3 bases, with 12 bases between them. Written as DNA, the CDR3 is TGTGCCAGTAGACGTGGTGGGATCTATAATTCACCCCTCCACTTT. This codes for CASRRGGIYNSPLHF.

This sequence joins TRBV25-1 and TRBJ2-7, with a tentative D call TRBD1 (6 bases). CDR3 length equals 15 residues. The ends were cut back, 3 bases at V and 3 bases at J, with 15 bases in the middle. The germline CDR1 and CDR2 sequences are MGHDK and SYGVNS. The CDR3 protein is CASSDLTGYDYEQYF. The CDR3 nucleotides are TGTGCCAGCAGTGACTTGACAGGATACGACTACGAGCAGTACTTC.

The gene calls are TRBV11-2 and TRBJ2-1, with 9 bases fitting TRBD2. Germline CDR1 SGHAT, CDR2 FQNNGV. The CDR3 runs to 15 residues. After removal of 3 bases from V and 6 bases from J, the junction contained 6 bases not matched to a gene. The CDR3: CASSFSPSGVNEQFF. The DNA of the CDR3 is TGTGCCAGCAGCTTCTCTCCTAGCGGGGTCAATGAGCAGTTCTTC.

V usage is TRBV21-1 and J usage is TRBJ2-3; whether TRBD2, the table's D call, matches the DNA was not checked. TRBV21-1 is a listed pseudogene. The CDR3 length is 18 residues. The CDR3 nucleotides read TGTGCCAGCCCTCCGTCGGCCGGAGGGGCGGGGGGGCGGTATACGCAGTATTTT. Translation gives CASPPSAGGAGGRYTQYF.

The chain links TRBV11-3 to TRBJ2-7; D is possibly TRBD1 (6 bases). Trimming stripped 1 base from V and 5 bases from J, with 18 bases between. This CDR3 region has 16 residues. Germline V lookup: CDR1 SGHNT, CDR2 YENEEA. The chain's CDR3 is CASSLGGLQGSHEQYF. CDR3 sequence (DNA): TGTGCCAGCAGCTTAGGGGGGCTGCAGGGTAGCCACGAGCAGTACTTC.

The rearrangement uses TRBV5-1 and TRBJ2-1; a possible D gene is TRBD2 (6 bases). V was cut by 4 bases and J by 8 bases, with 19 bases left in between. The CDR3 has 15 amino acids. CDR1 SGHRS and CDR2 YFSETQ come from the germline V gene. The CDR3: CASSRDGGAADEQFF. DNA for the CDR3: TGCGCCAGCAGCCGAGACGGAGGGGCGGCGGATGAGCAGTTCTTC.

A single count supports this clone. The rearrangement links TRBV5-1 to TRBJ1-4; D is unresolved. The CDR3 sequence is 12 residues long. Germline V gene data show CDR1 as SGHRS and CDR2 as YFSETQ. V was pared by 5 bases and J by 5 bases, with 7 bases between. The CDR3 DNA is TGCGCCAGCAGACTCGGGAATGAAAAACTGTTTTTT. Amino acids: CASRLGNEKLFF.

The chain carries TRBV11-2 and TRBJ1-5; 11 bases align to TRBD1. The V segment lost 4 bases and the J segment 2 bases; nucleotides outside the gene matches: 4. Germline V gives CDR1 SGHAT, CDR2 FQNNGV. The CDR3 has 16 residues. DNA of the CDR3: TGTGCCAGCAGCTCCGGGACAGGGGGTGGCAATCAGCCCCAGCATTTT. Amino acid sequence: CASSSGTGGGNQPQHF.

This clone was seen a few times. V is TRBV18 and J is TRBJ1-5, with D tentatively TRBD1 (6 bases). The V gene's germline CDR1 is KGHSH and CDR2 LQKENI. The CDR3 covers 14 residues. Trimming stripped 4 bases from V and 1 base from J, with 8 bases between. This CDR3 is CASSHGQSNQPQHF. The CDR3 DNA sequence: TGTGCCAGCTCACATGGACAGAGCAATCAGCCCCAGCATTTT.

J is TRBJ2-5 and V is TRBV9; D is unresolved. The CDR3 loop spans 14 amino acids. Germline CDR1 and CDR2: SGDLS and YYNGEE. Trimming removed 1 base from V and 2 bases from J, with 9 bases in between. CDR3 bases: TGTGCCAGCAGCGTATTGGGCAGACAAGAGACCCAGTACTTC. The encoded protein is CASSVLGRQETQYF.

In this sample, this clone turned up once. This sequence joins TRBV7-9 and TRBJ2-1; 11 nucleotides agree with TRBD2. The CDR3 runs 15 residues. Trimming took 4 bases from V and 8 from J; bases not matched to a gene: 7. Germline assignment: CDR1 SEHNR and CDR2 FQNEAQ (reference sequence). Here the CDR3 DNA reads TGTGCCAGCAGCTCCGGGACTAGCGGAGCCTATGAGCAGTTCTTC. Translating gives CASSSGTSGAYEQFF.

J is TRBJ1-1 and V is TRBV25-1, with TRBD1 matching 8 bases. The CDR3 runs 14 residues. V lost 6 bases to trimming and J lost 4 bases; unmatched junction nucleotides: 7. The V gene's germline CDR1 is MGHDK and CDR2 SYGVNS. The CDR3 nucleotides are TGTGCCAGCAGCCGATACAGGGGGAGCACTGAAGCTTTCTTT. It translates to CASSRYRGSTEAFF.

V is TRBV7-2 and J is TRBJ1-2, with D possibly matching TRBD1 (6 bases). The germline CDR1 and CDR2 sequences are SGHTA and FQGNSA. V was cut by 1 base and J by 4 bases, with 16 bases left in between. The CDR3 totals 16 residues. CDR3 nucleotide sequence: TGTGCCAGCAGCTTAGACAGGGTAGCATCTGGCTATGGCTACACCTTC. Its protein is CASSLDRVASGYGYTF.

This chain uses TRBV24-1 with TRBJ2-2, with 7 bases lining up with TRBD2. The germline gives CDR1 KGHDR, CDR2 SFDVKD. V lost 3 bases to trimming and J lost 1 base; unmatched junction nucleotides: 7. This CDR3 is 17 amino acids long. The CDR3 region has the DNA TGTGCCACCAGTGATCGGTGGGGGGGGTTGAACACCGGGGAGCTGTTTTTT. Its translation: CATSDRWGGLNTGELFF.

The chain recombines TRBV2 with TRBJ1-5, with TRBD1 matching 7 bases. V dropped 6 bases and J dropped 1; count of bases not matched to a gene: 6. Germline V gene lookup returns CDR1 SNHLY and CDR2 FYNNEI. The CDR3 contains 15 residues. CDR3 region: CASRTQGNSNQPQHF. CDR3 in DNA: TGTGCCAGCAGGACACAGGGGAACAGCAATCAGCCCCAGCATTTT.

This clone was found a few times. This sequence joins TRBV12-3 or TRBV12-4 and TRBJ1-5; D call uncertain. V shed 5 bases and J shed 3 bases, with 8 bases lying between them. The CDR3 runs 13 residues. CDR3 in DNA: TGTGCCAGCAGTACTAGTAACAATCAGCCCCAGCATTTT. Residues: CASSTSNNQPQHF.

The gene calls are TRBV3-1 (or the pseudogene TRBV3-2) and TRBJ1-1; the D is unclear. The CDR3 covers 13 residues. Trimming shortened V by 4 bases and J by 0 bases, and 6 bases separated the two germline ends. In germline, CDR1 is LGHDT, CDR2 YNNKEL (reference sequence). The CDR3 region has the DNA TGTGCCAGCAGCCTAAACATGAACACTGAAGCTTTCTTT. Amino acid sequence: CASSLNMNTEAFF.

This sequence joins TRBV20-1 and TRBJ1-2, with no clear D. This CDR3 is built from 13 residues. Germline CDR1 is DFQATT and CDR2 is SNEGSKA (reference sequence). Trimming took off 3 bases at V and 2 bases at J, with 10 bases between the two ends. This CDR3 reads CSASPPGNYGYTF. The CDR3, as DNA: TGCAGTGCTAGTCCCCCAGGAAACTATGGCTACACCTTC.

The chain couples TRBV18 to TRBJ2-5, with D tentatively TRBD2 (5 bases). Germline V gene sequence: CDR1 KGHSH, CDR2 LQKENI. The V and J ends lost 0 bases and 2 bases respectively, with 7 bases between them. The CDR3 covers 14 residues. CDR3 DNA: TGTGCCAGCTCACCACCCCCGGGACAAGAGACCCAGTACTTC. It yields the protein CASSPPPGQETQYF.

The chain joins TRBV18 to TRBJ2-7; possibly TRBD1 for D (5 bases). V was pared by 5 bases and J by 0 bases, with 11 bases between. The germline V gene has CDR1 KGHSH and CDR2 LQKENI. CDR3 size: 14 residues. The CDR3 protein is CASSGAGNSYEQYF. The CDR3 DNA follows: TGTGCCAGCTCAGGGGCAGGGAACTCCTACGAGCAGTACTTC.

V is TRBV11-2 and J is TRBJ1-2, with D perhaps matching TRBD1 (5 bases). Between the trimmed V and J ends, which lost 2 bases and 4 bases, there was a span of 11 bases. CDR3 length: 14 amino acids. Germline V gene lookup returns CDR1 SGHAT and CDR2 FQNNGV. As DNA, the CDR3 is TGTGCCAGCAGCTTACGGGAAGACAGCTATGGCTACACCTTC. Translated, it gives CASSLREDSYGYTF.

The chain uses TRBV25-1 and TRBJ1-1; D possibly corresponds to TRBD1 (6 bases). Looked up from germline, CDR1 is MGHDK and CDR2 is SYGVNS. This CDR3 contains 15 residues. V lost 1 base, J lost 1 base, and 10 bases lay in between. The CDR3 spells CASSEWGARNTEAFF. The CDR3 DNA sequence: TGTGCCAGCAGTGAATGGGGGGCTCGGAACACTGAAGCTTTCTTT.

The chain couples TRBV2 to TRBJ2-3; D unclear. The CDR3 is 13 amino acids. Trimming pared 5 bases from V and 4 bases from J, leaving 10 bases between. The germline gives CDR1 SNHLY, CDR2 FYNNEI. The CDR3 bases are TGTGCCAGCAGTCTTGGCTTTTCAGATACGCAGTATTTT. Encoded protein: CASSLGFSDTQYF.

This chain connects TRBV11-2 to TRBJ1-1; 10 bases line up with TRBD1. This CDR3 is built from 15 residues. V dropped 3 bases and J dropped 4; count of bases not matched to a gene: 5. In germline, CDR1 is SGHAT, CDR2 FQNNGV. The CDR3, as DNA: TGTGCCAGCAGCTTGACAGGGGGCCGAGGCACTGAAGCTTTCTTT. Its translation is CASSLTGGRGTEAFF.